One and the same sample provided the 12 T cell receptor beta chains below, sequenced in a study of cytomegalovirus exposure and HLA in healthy donors. 60 Vbeta and 13 Jbeta primers were used in PCR. The repertoire was sequenced with immunoSEQ multiplex PCR; TCRdb's copy has only in-frame clones and lacks some. Recorded for this sample: around 70,000 clones. Source material: PBMCs. These receptors were collected from a boy aged 5-17 years in good health and CMV-seronegative.

V is TRBV2 and J is TRBJ1-1; D not certain. The CDR3 consists of 11 residues. CDR1 and CDR2 from the germline V gene are SNHLY and FYNNEI. The germline V and J ends were trimmed by 6 bases and 1 base, with 3 bases remaining between them. The CDR3, as DNA: TGTGCCAGCAGCAGGAACACTGAAGCTTTCTTT. Its protein product is CASSRNTEAFF.

The gene calls are TRBV7-2 and TRBJ1-1; 8 bases match TRBD1. Germline CDR1 and CDR2: SGHTA and FQGNSA. CDR3 length equals 15 residues. V lost 5 bases, J lost 1 base, and 6 bases stayed unmatched. CDR3 loop: CASSTSGQGNTEAFF. CDR3 nucleotides: TGTGCCAGCAGCACCTCCGGACAGGGGAACACTGAAGCTTTCTTT.

V usage is TRBV13 and J usage is TRBJ2-1; possibly TRBD2 for D (7 bases). This CDR3 region has 15 residues. Germline CDR1 PRHDT, CDR2 FYEKMQ (reference sequence). Trimming took off 5 bases at V and 4 bases at J, with 15 bases between the two ends. CDR3 protein: CASSGGGMGYNEQFF. CDR3 nucleotides: TGTGCCAGCAGCGGGGGGGGCATGGGTTACAATGAGCAGTTCTTC.

The chain joins TRBV7-9 to TRBJ2-1; 9 bases align to TRBD2. After removal of 2 bases from V and 7 bases from J, the junction contained 6 bases not matched to a gene. This CDR3 region has 15 residues. Germline values: CDR1 SEHNR, CDR2 FQNEAQ (reference sequence). In DNA form, the CDR3 reads TGTGCCAGCAGCTTACCTAGCGGGATAGCTAATGAGCAGTTCTTC. This encodes CASSLPSGIANEQFF. Looking up the rest from reference TRBV7-9 and TRBJ2-1 gives the full variable domain: DTGVSQNPRHKITKRGQNVTFRCDPISEHNRLYWYRQTLGQGPEFLTYFQNEAQLEKSRLLSDRFSAERPKGSFSTLEIQRTEQGDSAMYLCASSLPSGIANEQFFGPGTRLTVL.

CDR3 loop: CASSQDGGRGLASTDTQYF. The CDR3 DNA reads TGCGCCAGCAGCCAAGATGGGGGAAGGGGACTAGCGAGCACAGATACGCAGTATTTT. This chain connects TRBV4-1 to TRBJ2-3, with 10 bases aligning to TRBD2. The CDR3 runs to 19 residues. The junction had 9 bases not matched to a gene; V was cut back by 0 bases and J by 0 bases. CDR1 MGHRA and CDR2 YSYEKL come from the germline V gene.

This sequence joins TRBV2 and TRBJ1-2; tentative D call: TRBD1 (5 bases). V lost 5 bases to trimming and J lost 8 bases, with 12 bases between them. CDR3 length: 12 residues. CDR1 SNHLY and CDR2 FYNNEI come from the germline V gene. The CDR3 region has the DNA TGTGCCAGCAGTCCAGGGTTAGGGGGCTACACCTTC. Protein product: CASSPGLGGYTF. The complete variable domain, with remaining parts taken from reference TRBV2 and TRBJ1-2, reads EPEVTQTPSHQVTQMGQEVILRCVPISNHLYFYWYRQILGQKVEFLVSFYNNEISEKSEIFDDQFSVERPDGSNFTLKIRSTKLEDSAMYFCASSPGLGGYTFGSGTRLTVV.

This chain uses TRBV6-5 with TRBJ2-5; 7 bases align to TRBD1. The CDR3 covers 14 residues. Germline V gene lookup returns CDR1 MNHEY and CDR2 SVGAGI. With V trimmed by 3 bases and J by 4 bases, 5 bases remained unmatched. The CDR3 spells CASSYRGLGETQYF. For the CDR3, the DNA is TGTGCCAGCAGTTATAGGGGGCTCGGAGAGACCCAGTACTTC.

The chain carries TRBV9 and TRBJ2-3; 9 nucleotides match TRBD2. J lost 3 bases, V lost 4 bases, and 6 bases had no gene match. In germline, CDR1 is SGDLS, CDR2 YYNGEE. The CDR3 runs to 15 residues. The CDR3 protein is CASSSLAGSTDTQYF. In DNA, the CDR3 is TGTGCCAGCAGCAGCCTAGCGGGGTCGACAGATACGCAGTATTTT. Supplemented by reference TRBV9 and TRBJ2-3, the full variable domain reads DSGVTQTPKHLITATGQRVTLRCSPRSGDLSVYWYQQSLDQGLQFLIQYYNGEERAKGNILERFSAQQFPDLHSELNLSSLELGDSALYFCASSSLAGSTDTQYFGPGTRLTVL.

The genes are TRBV19 and TRBJ2-7; no reliable D call. V was shortened by 3 bases and J by 2 bases, with 14 bases between the two germline ends. The CDR3 covers 15 residues. Germline CDR1 and CDR2: LNHDA and SQIVND (reference sequence). The CDR3 bases are TGTGCCAGTAGTATCGGATCAGGTCCTGCCTACGAGCAGTACTTC. This encodes CASSIGSGPAYEQYF.

This sequence joins TRBV7-8 and TRBJ2-7, with 7 bases lining up with TRBD1. This CDR3 contains 14 residues. CDR1 and CDR2 from the germline V gene are SGHVS and FQNEAQ. J was trimmed by 2 bases and V by 5 bases; bases with no gene match: 6. The CDR3 sequence is CASSRRQGAYEQYF. In nucleotides, the CDR3 is TGTGCCAGCAGCCGCCGGCAGGGGGCCTACGAGCAGTACTTC.

V gene TRBV7-9 combines with J gene TRBJ1-6; weak D call: TRBD1 (6 bases). V dropped 5 bases and J dropped 6 bases, with 11 bases sitting between them. The germline gives CDR1 SEHNR, CDR2 FQNEAQ (reference sequence). This CDR3 comprises 14 residues. The CDR3 DNA is TGTGCCAGCAGCCCACGACAGGCTAATTCACCCCTCCACTTT. Protein: CASSPRQANSPLHF.

The V and J genes are TRBV5-1 and TRBJ2-1, with a possible D match to TRBD2 (6 bases). Per the germline V gene, CDR1 is SGHRS and CDR2 is YFSETQ. V lost 3 bases and J lost 6, with 16 bases in between. The CDR3 contains 15 residues. The DNA for the CDR3 is TGCGCCAGCAGCTCTGGGGGGACTTTGAGCAATGAGCAGTTCTTC. Translated: CASSSGGTLSNEQFF.